This T cell receptor beta chain was retrieved from a study of T cells in Graves' hyperthyroidism and ophthalmopathy. Across the study: Upon initial diagnosis and before any treatment, peripheral blood was collected. Regarding the study as a whole: Most thyroid-expanded clonotypes above 0.001 were also found in blood.

Amplification of TCR beta CDR3 regions used RNA as the template. HTBI primers drove first-round RT-PCR of the TCR CDR3. MiXCR was run by TCRdb on the multiplex PCR reads, yielding one entry per CDR3 protein. In the table there are 390,000 or so distinct CDR3 sequences, under 15% of which are singletons. Germline CDR1 SEHNR, CDR2 FQNEAQ (reference sequence). The V end was cut by 6 bases, the J end by 7 bases, with 16 bases between. The CDR3 has 13 amino acids. In its sample, this clonotype was seen many times. Its antigen remains unknown. Exclusion of a patient resulted from uncontrolled infection, other autoimmune disease, pregnancy or lactation. The authors obtained PBMCs from roughly 10 ml of fresh peripheral blood.

V is TRBV7-9 and J is TRBJ2-7, with D unclear. This TCR came from a man aged 18 to 35 with Graves' ophthalmopathy. Sample: blood. This chain's CDR3 is CASSSTYLGEQYF. For the CDR3, the DNA is TGTGCCAGCAGTTCAACTTACCTGGGGGAGCAGTACTTC.